The 4 T cell receptor beta chains presented below share a single source sample, sequenced in a study of T cell responses to AZD1222 COVID-19 vaccine. Produced via immunoSEQ multiplex PCR; TCRdb's table is partial and in-frame only. Of under 200,000 clones detected, just over 90% appear once; the ten largest clones hold 3.6%. Sequences were derived from peripheral blood, sampled 28 days after the second dose of the MenACWY control vaccine. Receptor source: an adult who received the MenACWY meningococcal vaccine as a control.

This clone is a singleton in its sample. The chain has TRBV23-1 and TRBJ2-7; 8 nucleotides line up with TRBD2. TRBV23-1 is assigned to the ORF class and has an uncertain function. The CDR3 loop spans 19 amino acids. The V segment lost 8 bases and the J segment 3 bases; nucleotides outside the gene matches: 24. CDR3 sequence reads: CASGSPYYLGAGLGYEQYF. The CDR3 DNA reads as TGCGCCAGCGGTTCCCCCTATTATTTGGGTGCGGGACTAGGCTACGAGCAGTACTTC.

The chain uses TRBV28 and TRBJ2-7; D is uncertain. Trimming stripped 3 bases from V and 2 bases from J, with 5 bases between. This CDR3 has 12 residues. Germline V CDR1 and CDR2: MDHEN, SYDVKM. The chain's CDR3 is CASSFWAYEQYF. The CDR3 nucleotides read TGTGCCAGCAGTTTCTGGGCCTACGAGCAGTACTTC.

This clone was counted once. This sequence joins TRBV3-1 (or the pseudogene TRBV3-2) and TRBJ2-3, with no clear D. Germline CDR1 is LGHDT and CDR2 is YNNKEL (reference sequence). The V end lost 0 bases, the J end lost 0 bases, and 13 bases lay between the germline ends. The CDR3 contains 17 residues. The chain's CDR3 is CASSQDWRESSTDTQYF. The CDR3 DNA reads TGTGCCAGCAGCCAAGATTGGAGAGAGTCTAGCACAGATACGCAGTATTTT.

This chain joins TRBV9 and TRBJ2-1; 7 nucleotides agree with TRBD2. The J segment lost 9 bases and the V segment lost 3 bases, leaving 12 bases of the junction unmatched. The CDR3 totals 15 residues. Germline V lookup: CDR1 SGDLS, CDR2 YYNGEE. CDR3 nucleotides: TGTGCCAGCAGCGACTCAGGGACTATCACAGGTGAGCAGTTCTTC. This translates into CASSDSGTITGEQFF.